This passage covers 27 T cell receptor beta chains from one sample sequenced in a study of glioma-infiltrating T cells after dendritic cell vaccination. The time point is: after dendritic cell vaccination, including at tumor progression/relapse. The method was immunoSEQ multiplex PCR; TCRdb's version includes in-frame clones alone and lacks a portion of them. The table lists about 65,000 clones, roughly 86% of them singletons, with more than 9% in the top ten. This material consisted of blood, taken after dendritic cell vaccination. These receptors came from a human donor with glioblastoma.

On this clone itself: Since the CDR3 does not end with the conserved phenylalanine or tryptophan, this likely comes from a read error. This chain joins TRBV7-2 and TRBJ1-2, with D perhaps matching TRBD1 (5 bases). Trimming shortened V by 5 bases and J by 7 bases, and 23 bases separated the two germline ends. The CDR3 loop spans 16 amino acids. Germline V CDR1 and CDR2: SGHTA, FQGNSA. This CDR3 reads CASSPQLAGVGGGYTL. CDR3 in DNA: TGTGCCAGCAGCCCCCAGCTAGCCGGGGTCGGGGGTGGCTACACCCTC.

The J gene is TRBJ2-5, the V gene TRBV5-4, with 8 bases identical to TRBD1. The CDR3 totals 15 residues. Per germline, CDR1 SGHNT and CDR2 YYREEE (reference sequence). With 4 bases clipped from V and 5 bases from J, the junction kept 10 bases outside the gene matches. CDR3 sequence: CASSRTTGGGETQYF. CDR3 in DNA: TGTGCCAGCAGCAGAACAACAGGGGGAGGTGAGACCCAGTACTTC.

The chain employs TRBV7-9 and TRBJ2-3; 15 nucleotides match TRBD2. V dropped 4 bases and J dropped 7; count of bases not matched to a gene: 15. The CDR3 extends over 19 amino acids. Germline values: CDR1 SEHNR, CDR2 FQNEAQ (reference sequence). CDR3 DNA sequence: TGTGCCAGCAGCTCCGGACTAGCGGGGGGGAGACACATGGCGAATACGCAGTATTTT. This sequence encodes CASSSGLAGGRHMANTQYF.

The genes are TRBV5-5 and TRBJ1-1, with TRBD1 matching over 12 bases. The ends lost 4 bases at V and 1 base at J; junction bases unmatched: 8. This CDR3 region has 17 residues. The germline gives CDR1 SGHKS, CDR2 YYEKEE (reference sequence). The CDR3 spells CASSTGQGAVGNTEAFF. As DNA, the CDR3 is TGTGCCAGCAGCACGGGACAGGGGGCCGTAGGGAACACTGAAGCTTTCTTT.

The chain employs TRBV11-3 and TRBJ2-1, with 7 bases fitting TRBD2. J lost 3 bases, V lost 4 bases, and 12 bases had no gene match. The V gene's germline CDR1 is SGHNT and CDR2 YENEEA. The CDR3 runs to 17 residues. In DNA, the CDR3 is TGTGCCAGCAGCTCCGCCAGGAGGCGGGGGATCTACAATGAGCAGTTCTTC. Translating gives CASSSARRRGIYNEQFF.

The CDR3, as DNA: TGTGCCACCAGCTCTGCTAAGGGGGCGAACAACTATGGCTACACCTTC. Translating gives CATSSAKGANNYGYTF. The rearrangement uses TRBV15 and TRBJ1-2; 7 bases match TRBD1. Germline CDR1 is LNHNV and CDR2 is YYDKDF (reference sequence). The trim removed 5 bases at V and 2 bases at J, leaving 11 bases unmatched. The CDR3 spans 16 residues.

The chain uses TRBV12-5 and TRBJ1-5; the D is unclear. The V gene lost 0 bases and the J gene lost 0 bases, with 12 bases spanning the gap. This CDR3 spans 17 amino acids. The germline V gene has CDR1 LGHNT and CDR2 FRNRAP. The CDR3 DNA follows: TGTGCTAGTGGTTTGGTACTAGGGCCAAATAGCAATCAGCCCCAGCATTTT. Residues: CASGLVLGPNSNQPQHF.

The rearrangement uses TRBV7-2 and TRBJ2-7; no clear D. The CDR3 length is 14 residues. Germline-derived CDR1 and CDR2 are SGHTA and FQGNSA. V lost 4 bases, J lost 6 bases, and 16 bases lay in between. The CDR3 here is CASSSRGSLGEQYF. In DNA, the CDR3 is TGTGCCAGCAGCTCCCGCGGTTCTCTGGGCGAGCAGTACTTC. The entire variable domain, with the rest obtained from reference TRBV7-2 and TRBJ2-7, is as follows: GAGVSQSPSNKVTEKGKDVELRCDPISGHTALYWYRQSLGQGLEFLIYFQGNSAPDKSGLPSDRFSAERTGGSVSTLTIQRTQQEDSAVYLCASSSRGSLGEQYFGPGTRLTVT.

The count of this clone is one. The chain couples TRBV11-1 to TRBJ2-5; D may be TRBD2 (5 bases). Germline assignment: CDR1 SGHAT and CDR2 FQDESV (reference sequence). This CDR3 region has 13 residues. Trimming stripped 7 bases from V and 4 bases from J, with 13 bases between. CDR3 sequence: CASNGREGETQYF. The CDR3 DNA sequence: TGTGCCAGCAACGGCCGGGAAGGAGAGACCCAGTACTTC.

The V call is TRBV30, the J call TRBJ1-2; 7 bases map to TRBD1. The V and J ends lost 2 bases and 10 bases, in that order; junction bases with no gene match: 7. The CDR3 runs to 12 residues. Germline loops: CDR1 GTSNPN, CDR2 SVGIG (reference sequence). CDR3 sequence: CAWSPGGTSYTF. For the CDR3, the DNA is TGTGCCTGGAGTCCAGGGGGGACATCCTACACCTTC.

CDR3 amino acids: CASSYSEQSYEQYF. CDR3 in DNA: TGTGCCAGCAGTTACTCGGAACAGAGTTACGAGCAGTACTTC. This rearrangement joins TRBV6-5 to TRBJ2-7, with no clear D. The CDR3 extends over 14 amino acids. Deletions cut 0 bases from V and 4 bases from J, with 10 bases between. Looked up from germline, CDR1 is MNHEY and CDR2 is SVGAGI.

This chain uses TRBV29-1 with TRBJ2-5; 11 bases match TRBD1. The germline V gene encodes CDR1 SQVTM and CDR2 ANQGSEA. With V trimmed by 6 bases and J by 4 bases, 7 bases remained unmatched. The CDR3 is made up of 14 amino acids. CDR3 sequence: CSVRGTGGGETQYF. The CDR3 DNA sequence: TGCAGCGTAAGAGGGACAGGGGGGGGAGAGACCCAGTACTTC.

The genes are TRBV7-3 and TRBJ2-1; 7 bases fit TRBD2. CDR1 SGHTA and CDR2 FQGTGA come from the germline V gene. The CDR3 length is 16 residues. Trimming at V came to 5 bases and at J to 8 bases, leaving 15 bases not matched to a gene. CDR3 sequence: CASSAGGAGTKYEQFF. CDR3 bases: TGTGCCAGCAGCGCGGGCGGGGCCGGGACTAAGTATGAGCAGTTCTTC.

The J gene is TRBJ2-7, the V gene TRBV6-5, with 11 bases aligning to TRBD2. Germline trimming cut 0 bases from V and 5 bases from J; bases unmatched to any gene: 6. The CDR3 is 16 residues long. Germline V CDR1 and CDR2: MNHEY, SVGAGI. As DNA, the CDR3 is TGTGCCAGCAGTTACTCGTCTAGCGGGAGGCCCCACGAGCAGTACTTC. This codes for CASSYSSSGRPHEQYF.

V gene TRBV2 combines with J gene TRBJ2-4; 7 bases agree with TRBD1. V dropped 5 bases and J dropped 4; count of bases not matched to a gene: 14. Per the germline V gene, CDR1 is SNHLY and CDR2 is FYNNEI. There are 17 residues in the CDR3. DNA of the CDR3: TGTGCCAGCAGTCCGCTTGCAGGGACAGATTATAAAAACATTCAGTACTTC. Amino acid sequence: CASSPLAGTDYKNIQYF.

The rearrangement links TRBV27 to TRBJ2-5, with TRBD2 matching over 7 bases. V shed 10 bases, J shed 3 bases, and the junction held 5 bases outside the gene matches. The CDR3 is made up of 12 amino acids. CDR1 MNHEY and CDR2 SMNVEV come from the germline V gene (reference sequence). In nucleotides, the CDR3 is TGTGCCACCGGGACTACCGAAGAGACCCAGTACTTC. This gives the protein CATGTTEETQYF.

This clone has more than one count but fewer than ten. The chain uses TRBV6-1 and TRBJ2-3; D ambiguous. Germline-derived CDR1 and CDR2 are MNHNS and SASEGT. V was clipped by 2 bases and J by 4 bases, with 7 bases between them. There are 13 residues in the CDR3. CDR3 residues: CASSEIPADTQYF. The CDR3 DNA sequence: TGTGCCAGCAGTGAAATCCCGGCAGATACGCAGTATTTT.

This clone appeared once. J is TRBJ1-2 and V is TRBV2; tentative D call: TRBD1 (5 bases). Looked up from germline, CDR1 is SNHLY and CDR2 is FYNNEI. Deletions cut 1 base from V and 1 base from J, with 13 bases between. CDR3 length: 16 amino acids. This chain's CDR3 is CASSEDRPMVNYGYTF. CDR3 nucleotides: TGTGCCAGCAGTGAAGACAGGCCAATGGTTAACTATGGCTACACCTTC.

This clone was detected only a few times. The V gene is TRBV10-1, the J gene TRBJ1-2, with D possibly TRBD1 on 6 matching bases. The germline gives CDR1 WNHNN, CDR2 SYGVQD (reference sequence). Trimming took 2 bases from V and 7 from J, leaving 11 bases between them. The CDR3 contains 13 residues. The CDR3 loop is CASSEGAGVGYTF. As DNA, the CDR3 is TGCGCCAGCAGTGAGGGGGCAGGGGTTGGCTACACCTTC.

The genes are TRBV4-1 and TRBJ1-2; D is possibly TRBD1 (6 bases). This CDR3 contains 15 residues. Germline V gene sequence: CDR1 MGHRA, CDR2 YSYEKL. Trimming took off 4 bases at V and 1 base at J, with 13 bases between the two ends. CDR3 loop: CASSLGTPINYGYTF. CDR3 nucleotides: TGCGCCAGCAGCCTCGGGACACCGATTAACTATGGCTACACCTTC.

This chain connects TRBV11-3 to TRBJ2-2; D is perhaps TRBD1 (5 bases). Germline V gene sequence: CDR1 SGHNT, CDR2 YENEEA. The length of the CDR3 is 16 residues. V gave up 4 bases and J gave up 9 bases, with 21 bases separating them. CDR3 residues: CASSSQARQPRRELFF. The CDR3 DNA is TGTGCCAGCAGCTCCCAGGCAAGACAGCCCCGCCGGGAGCTGTTTTTT.

This clone came up once. CDR3 in amino acids: CASSFLAGGTGNNEQFF. CDR3 in DNA: TGTGCCAGCAGTTTTCTAGCGGGAGGAACGGGAAACAATGAGCAGTTCTTC. The chain couples TRBV2 to TRBJ2-1; 11 bases are shared with TRBD2. The CDR3 length is 17 residues. Per the germline V gene, CDR1 is SNHLY and CDR2 is FYNNEI. V lost 5 bases to trimming and J lost 5 bases; unmatched junction nucleotides: 11.

The CDR3 DNA sequence: TGTGCCAGCAGGGCCGGGACAGGGAAGGCCTACAATGAGCAGTTCTTC. It encodes CASRAGTGKAYNEQFF. This sequence joins TRBV2 and TRBJ2-1; 9 bases are shared with TRBD1. Germline V gene sequence: CDR1 SNHLY, CDR2 FYNNEI. The CDR3 is 16 amino acids. The ends lost 6 bases at V and 2 bases at J; junction bases unmatched: 8. The full variable domain, with the rest looked up from reference TRBV2 and TRBJ2-1, is EPEVTQTPSHQVTQMGQEVILRCVPISNHLYFYWYRQILGQKVEFLVSFYNNEISEKSEIFDDQFSVERPDGSNFTLKIRSTKLEDSAMYFCASRAGTGKAYNEQFFGPGTRLTVL.

This clone appeared a few times. CDR3 loop: CASSVTGGRGNQPQHF. The CDR3 region has the DNA TGTGCCAGCAGCGTTACAGGGGGCAGAGGCAATCAGCCCCAGCATTTT. This rearrangement joins TRBV7-9 to TRBJ1-5, with 9 nucleotides matching TRBD1. Germline V CDR1 and CDR2: SEHNR, FQNEAQ (reference sequence). The CDR3 runs to 16 residues. V shed 5 bases, J shed 2 bases, and the junction held 7 bases outside the gene matches.

The rearrangement joins TRBV5-6 to TRBJ2-1, with D possibly being TRBD2 (5 bases). The CDR3 runs to 15 residues. Between the trimmed V and J ends, which lost 2 bases and 0 bases, there was a span of 9 bases. Germline loops: CDR1 SGHDT, CDR2 YYEEEE. The CDR3 coding sequence is TGTGCCAGCAGCTTACGCGGACTCTCCTACAATGAGCAGTTCTTC. It codes for CASSLRGLSYNEQFF.

This rearrangement joins TRBV15 to TRBJ1-2, with a tentative D call TRBD1 (6 bases). This CDR3 is built from 17 residues. The germline CDR1 and CDR2 sequences are LNHNV and YYDKDF (reference sequence). The V and J ends lost 3 bases and 4 bases respectively, with 21 bases between them. The CDR3 protein is CATSSGSAGGLLYGYTF. As DNA, the CDR3 is TGTGCCACCAGCAGTGGATCGGCGGGGGGCCTACTCTATGGCTACACCTTC.

The V and J genes are TRBV11-2 and TRBJ2-1; a weak D match, TRBD2 (5 bases). Germline-derived CDR1 and CDR2 are SGHAT and FQNNGV. Between the trimmed V and J ends, which lost 1 base and 15 bases, there was a span of 19 bases. The CDR3 is 14 residues long. CDR3 bases: TGTGCCAGCAGCTTAGGGCGGGTAAGAGCCTTCCGGTTCTTC. It translates to CASSLGRVRAFRFF.